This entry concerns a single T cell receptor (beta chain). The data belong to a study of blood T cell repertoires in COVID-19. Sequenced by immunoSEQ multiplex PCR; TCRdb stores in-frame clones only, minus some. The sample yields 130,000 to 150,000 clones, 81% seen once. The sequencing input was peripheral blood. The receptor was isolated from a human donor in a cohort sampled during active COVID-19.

The CDR3 nucleotides are TGTGCCATCAGTGTTTCCCCGGGACAGCATTACGAGCAGTACTTC. Its protein product is CAISVSPGQHYEQYF. The chain joins TRBV10-3 to TRBJ2-7; TRBD1 matches at 7 bases. Germline assignment: CDR1 ENHRY and CDR2 SYGVKD. The trim removed 4 bases at V and 4 bases at J, leaving 10 bases unmatched. The CDR3 length is 15 residues.